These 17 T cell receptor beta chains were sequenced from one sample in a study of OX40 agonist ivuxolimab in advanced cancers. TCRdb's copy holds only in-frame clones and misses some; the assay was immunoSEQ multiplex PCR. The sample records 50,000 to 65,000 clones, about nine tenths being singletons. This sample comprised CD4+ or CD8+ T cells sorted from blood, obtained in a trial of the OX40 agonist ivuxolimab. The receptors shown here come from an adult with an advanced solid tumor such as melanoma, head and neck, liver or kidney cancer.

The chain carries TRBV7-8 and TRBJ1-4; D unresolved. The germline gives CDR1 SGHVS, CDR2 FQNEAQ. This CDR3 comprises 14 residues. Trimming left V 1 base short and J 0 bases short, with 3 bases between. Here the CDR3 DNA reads TGTGCCAGCAGCTTAGATGCAACTAATGAAAAACTGTTTTTT. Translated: CASSLDATNEKLFF.

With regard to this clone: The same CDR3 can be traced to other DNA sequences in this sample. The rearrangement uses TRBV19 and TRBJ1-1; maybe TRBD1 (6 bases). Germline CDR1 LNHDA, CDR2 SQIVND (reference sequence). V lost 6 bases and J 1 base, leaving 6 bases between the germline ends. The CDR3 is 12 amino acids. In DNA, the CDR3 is TGTGCCAGTAGGACAGGGAACACTGAAGCTTTCTTT. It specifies CASRTGNTEAFF.

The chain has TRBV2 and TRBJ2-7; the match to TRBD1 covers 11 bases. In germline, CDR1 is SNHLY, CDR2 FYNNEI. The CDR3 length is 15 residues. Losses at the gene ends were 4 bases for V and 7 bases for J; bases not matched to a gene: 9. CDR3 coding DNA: TGTGCCAGCAGTGCCCGGACAGGGGGCATCGGGGAGCAGTACTTC. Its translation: CASSARTGGIGEQYF.

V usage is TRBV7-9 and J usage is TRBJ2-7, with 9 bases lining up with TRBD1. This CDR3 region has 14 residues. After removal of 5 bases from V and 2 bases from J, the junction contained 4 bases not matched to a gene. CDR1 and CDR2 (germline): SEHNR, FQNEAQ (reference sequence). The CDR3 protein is CASSPGQGPYEQYF. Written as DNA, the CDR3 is TGTGCCAGCAGCCCGGGACAGGGACCCTACGAGCAGTACTTC.

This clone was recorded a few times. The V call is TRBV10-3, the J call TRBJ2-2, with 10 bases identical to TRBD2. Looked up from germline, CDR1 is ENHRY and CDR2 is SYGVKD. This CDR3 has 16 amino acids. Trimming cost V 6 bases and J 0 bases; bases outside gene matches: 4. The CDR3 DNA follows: TGTGCCATCAGCCCGACTAGCGGGTCGAACACCGGGGAGCTGTTTTTT. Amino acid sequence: CAISPTSGSNTGELFF.

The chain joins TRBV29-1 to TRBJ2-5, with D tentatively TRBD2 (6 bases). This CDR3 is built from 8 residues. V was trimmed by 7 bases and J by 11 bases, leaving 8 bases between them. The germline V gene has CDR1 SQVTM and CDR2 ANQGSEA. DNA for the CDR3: TGCAGCGCTGGGACTCAGTACTTC. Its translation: CSAGTQYF. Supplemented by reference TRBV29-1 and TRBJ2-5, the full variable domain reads SAVISQKPSRDICQRGTSLTIQCQVDSQVTMMFWYRQQPGQSLTLIATANQGSEATYESGFVIDKFPISRPNLTFSTLTVSNMSPEDSSIYLCSAGTQYFGPGTRLLVL.

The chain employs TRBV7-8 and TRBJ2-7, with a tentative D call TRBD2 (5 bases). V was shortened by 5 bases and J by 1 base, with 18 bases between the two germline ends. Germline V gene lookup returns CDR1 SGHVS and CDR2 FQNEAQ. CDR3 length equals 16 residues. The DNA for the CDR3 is TGTGCCAGCAGCCACAGAGCGGCTCTCAAATCCTACGAGCAGTACTTC. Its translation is CASSHRAALKSYEQYF.

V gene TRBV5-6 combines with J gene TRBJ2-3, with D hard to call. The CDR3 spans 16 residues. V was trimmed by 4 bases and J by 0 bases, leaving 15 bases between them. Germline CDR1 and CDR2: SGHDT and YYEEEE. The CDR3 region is CASSPSRAVSTDTQYF. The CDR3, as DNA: TGTGCCAGCAGCCCCTCCCGGGCGGTAAGCACAGATACGCAGTATTTT.

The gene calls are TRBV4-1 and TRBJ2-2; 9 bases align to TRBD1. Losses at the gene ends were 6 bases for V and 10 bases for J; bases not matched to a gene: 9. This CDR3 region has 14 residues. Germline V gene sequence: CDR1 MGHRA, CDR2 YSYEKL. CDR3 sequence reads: CASSTDRGYVELFF. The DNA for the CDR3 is TGCGCCAGCAGTACCGACAGGGGGTACGTGGAGCTGTTTTTT.

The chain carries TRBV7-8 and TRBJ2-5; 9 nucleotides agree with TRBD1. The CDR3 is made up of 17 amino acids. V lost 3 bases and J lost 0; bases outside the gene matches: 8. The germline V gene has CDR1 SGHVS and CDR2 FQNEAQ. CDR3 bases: TGTGCCAGCAGCTTCCCCGGGACAGGGCAATACCAAGAGACCCAGTACTTC. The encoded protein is CASSFPGTGQYQETQYF.

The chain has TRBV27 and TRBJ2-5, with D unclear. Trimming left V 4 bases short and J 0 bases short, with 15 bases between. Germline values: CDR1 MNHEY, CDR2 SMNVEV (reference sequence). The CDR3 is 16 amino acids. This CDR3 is CASSSLDGMYQETQYF. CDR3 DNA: TGTGCCAGCAGTTCCCTGGACGGAATGTACCAAGAGACCCAGTACTTC.

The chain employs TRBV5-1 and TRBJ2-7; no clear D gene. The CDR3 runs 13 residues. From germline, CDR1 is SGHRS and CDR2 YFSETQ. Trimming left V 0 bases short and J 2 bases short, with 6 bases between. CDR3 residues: CASSLAGTYEQYF. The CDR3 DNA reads TGCGCCAGCAGCTTGGCGGGTACCTACGAGCAGTACTTC.

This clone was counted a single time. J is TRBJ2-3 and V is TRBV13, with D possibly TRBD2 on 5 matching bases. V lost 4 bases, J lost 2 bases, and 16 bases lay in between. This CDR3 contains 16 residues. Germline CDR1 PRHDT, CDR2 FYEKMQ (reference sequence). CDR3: CASSSHDGLATDTQYF. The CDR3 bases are TGTGCCAGCAGCTCTCACGACGGACTCGCCACAGATACGCAGTATTTT.

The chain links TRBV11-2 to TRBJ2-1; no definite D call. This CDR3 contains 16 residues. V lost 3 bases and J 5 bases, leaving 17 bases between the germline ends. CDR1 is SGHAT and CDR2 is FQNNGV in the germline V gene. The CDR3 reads CASSFGGPFAHNEQFF. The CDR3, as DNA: TGTGCCAGCAGCTTCGGCGGACCGTTCGCCCACAATGAGCAGTTCTTC.

In DNA form, the CDR3 reads TGCGCCAGCAGTCTGGGACGTAATAGCAATCAGCCCCAGCATTTT. Translated: CASSLGRNSNQPQHF. This chain joins TRBV4-1 and TRBJ1-5, with a possible D match to TRBD1 (5 bases). The length of the CDR3 is 15 residues. Germline V gene data show CDR1 as MGHRA and CDR2 as YSYEKL. Trimming left V 6 bases short and J 0 bases short, with 12 bases between.

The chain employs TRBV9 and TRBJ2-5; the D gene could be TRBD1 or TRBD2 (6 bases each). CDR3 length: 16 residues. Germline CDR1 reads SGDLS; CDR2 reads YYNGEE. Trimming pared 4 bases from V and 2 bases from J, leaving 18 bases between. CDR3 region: CASSSPRRGVQETQYF. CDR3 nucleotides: TGTGCCAGCAGCTCTCCCCGGAGGGGGGTACAAGAGACCCAGTACTTC. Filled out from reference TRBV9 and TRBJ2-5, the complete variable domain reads DSGVTQTPKHLITATGQRVTLRCSPRSGDLSVYWYQQSLDQGLQFLIQYYNGEERAKGNILERFSAQQFPDLHSELNLSSLELGDSALYFCASSSPRRGVQETQYFGPGTRLLVL.

CDR3 amino acids: CASSKEQGNSYEQYF. In DNA form, the CDR3 reads TGTGCCAGCAGCAAAGAACAGGGAAACTCCTACGAGCAGTACTTC. The gene calls are TRBV21-1 and TRBJ2-7; the DNA was not used to check the table's D call, TRBD1. TRBV21-1 is a known pseudogene. There are 15 residues in the CDR3.